This T cell receptor beta chain was recorded in a study of siplizumab effects on memory and regulatory T cells. By sample fraction, this clone is medium-sized (0.01 to 0.1%). Its cognate antigen is unknown. Repertoires were generated with immunoSEQ multiplex PCR, while TCRdb's copy carries only in-frame clones and drops some. The sample holds 12,000 or so clones, approximately 45% seen once. This CDR3 has 13 amino acids. Per germline, CDR1 LNHDA and CDR2 SQIVND (reference sequence). V shed 5 bases and J shed 7 bases, with 15 bases lying between them. Coculture of mixed lymphocyte reaction cells was performed at 37°C for less than 7 days.

The TCR was taken from a human donor in good health; the cells came from an allogeneic mixed lymphocyte reaction. Some clones in this sample may be carry-over from other donors' samples. The V and J genes are TRBV19 and TRBJ2-7, with D possibly called TRBD1 or TRBD2 (5 bases each). The source material was CFSE-low (dividing) CD8+ T cells sorted from an allogeneic mixed lymphocyte reaction. CDR3 bases: TGTGCCAGTAGTGAGGGGCTAATACGGGAGCAGTACTTC. Encoded protein: CASSEGLIREQYF. The entire variable domain, with the rest obtained from reference TRBV19 and TRBJ2-7, is as follows: DGGITQSPKYLFRKEGQNVTLSCEQNLNHDAMYWYRQDPGQGLRLIYYSQIVNDFQKGDIAEGYSVSREKKESFPLTVTSAQKNPTAFYLCASSEGLIREQYFGPGTRLTVT.